The sequence of this T cell receptor (beta chain) was determined in a study of blood T cell repertoires in COVID-19 (dated by TCRdb to about 2020). Broadly, across the study: Samples from collaborators originated in the United States, Italy and Spain and spanned both the acute and convalescent phases of COVID-19. The prospective study material was composed of cDNA or gDNA derived from T cells, B-cell-depleted T cells, or PBMCs. The dataset comprised deeply sampled blood TCRbeta repertoires from subjects exposed to, actively infected with, or recovered from COVID-19. The repertoires were made available in a free public database intended to serve as a resource for research on the immune response to SARS-CoV-2. The samples were drawn from the first 160 participants of the ongoing ImmuneRACE study and from 950 to 1,500 subjects provided by 6 global collaborators. The sample metadata nearly always contained a de-identified subject ID, COVID-19 status, age in years and sex. HLA class I and class II types, where available, came from metadata supplied by the sample provider rather than from assay-based typing.

Participants in the prospective study were aged roughly 18 to 89 years, lived in 20 to 30 United States geographic areas, and enrolled through a virtual design. In the prospective study, participants were assigned to cohorts based on the clinical history participants reported in a screening survey and a study questionnaire. Recovered participants in ImmuneRACE Cohort 3 were defined as having two consecutive negative NP/OP PCR tests, clearance from a healthcare professional, or resolution of symptoms. In the prospective study, whole blood, serum and a nasopharyngeal or oropharyngeal swab were collected from each participant by mobile phlebotomists. Prospective study participants could optionally give additional blood draws and questionnaires over an approximately 2-month period. Before DNA extraction, prospective study blood samples were shipped either frozen or at room temperature. As regards this clone: Its antigen is currently not known. No quality values exist for individual bases; no much larger clone is one base distant.

What the study reported, not specific to this receptor: How much clinical and demographic metadata was included differed by source and by participant, and the metadata was provided uncurated.

TCRbeta CDR3 regions were amplified from genomic DNA using the immunoSEQ Assay, a bias-controlled multiplex PCR. Concerning the study's data processing: The number of nucleated cells in each sample was estimated by amplification of reference gene primers within the assay. To quantify the absolute abundance of each unique TCRbeta CDR3 rearrangement, sequence reads were collapsed and filtered. For each sample, productive Simpson clonality was calculated as the square root of Simpson's diversity index across productive rearrangements. The immuneACCESS repertoire file appears here via TCRdb, limited to in-frame rearrangements. These files lack a portion of the clones; in checked studies, under half of the deficit traces to unresolved V genes, and the cause of the others is not known. The V and J calls and clone size come from that table; D and trimming were worked out from the DNA. In all, the sample holds a few hundred thousand clones, and about 83% of those were seen once. 10% of the sample comes from the top ten.

The germline V gene gives CDR1 as MNHNS and CDR2 as SASEGT. V was cut back by 2 bases and J by 4 bases, leaving a gap of 14 bases between them. The CDR3 runs 15 residues from the cysteine to the phenylalanine. The CDR3 DNA has 45 bases and is translated from base 1. This clonotype originated in a woman between 45 and 65 years old who had recovered from COVID-19. The sample was PBMCs or T cells enriched from blood (not recorded which). The rearranged chain carries TRBV6-1 and TRBJ1-2; tentative D gene TRBD1, with 6 bases matching. The nucleotide sequence is given as TGTGCCAGCAGTGAATCTACAGGGAAGGGCTATGGCTACACCTTC. Its protein is CASSESTGKGYGYTF.